These 2 T cell receptor beta chains originate from one sample sequenced in a study of PD-L1 blockade in urothelial cancer. Only in-frame clones appear in the TCRdb table, and some are missing; sequencing was by immunoSEQ multiplex PCR. The sample includes about 120,000 clones, more than 75% of them seen just once. This sample's time point: peripheral blood 6 weeks after treatment start. The sequencing used PBMCs, collected around atezolizumab (anti-PD-L1) treatment. The receptors originated from a man in his fifties with urothelial cancer.

This clone appeared a single time. This chain joins TRBV2 and TRBJ2-1; 8 nucleotides match TRBD1. The V segment lost 4 bases and the J segment 5 bases; nucleotides outside the gene matches: 10. The CDR3 length is 16 residues. CDR1 and CDR2 from the germline V gene are SNHLY and FYNNEI. The CDR3 sequence is CASSVSFRTGNNEQFF. The CDR3 DNA reads as TGTGCCAGCAGTGTAAGTTTTAGGACAGGGAACAATGAGCAGTTCTTC.

The J gene is TRBJ1-5, the V gene TRBV28, with 10 positions matching TRBD1. The CDR3 length is 15 residues. The germline gives CDR1 MDHEN, CDR2 SYDVKM. Trimming at V came to 7 bases and at J to 2 bases, leaving 5 bases not matched to a gene. The CDR3 spells CASKGTGDRNQPQHF. CDR3 sequence (DNA): TGTGCCAGCAAAGGGACAGGGGACCGCAATCAGCCCCAGCATTTT.